This entry lists 31 T cell receptor beta chains sequenced from one sample in a study of cytomegalovirus exposure and HLA in healthy donors. PCR involved 60 Vbeta and 13 Jbeta primers. The assay was immunoSEQ multiplex PCR, and TCRdb's table has in-frame clones only and misses some. The sample yields roughly 90,000 clones, around three quarters seen once. The sequencing input was PBMCs. These receptors all stem from a man under 40 in good health and CMV-seronegative.

This clone was seen only a few times. The chain has TRBV20-1 and TRBJ2-7, with D possibly being TRBD1 (5 bases). Germline V CDR1 and CDR2: DFQATT, SNEGSKA (reference sequence). V was cut by 5 bases and J by 6 bases, with 11 bases left in between. The CDR3 runs 11 residues. In nucleotides, the CDR3 is TGCAGTGCTCCAGGGAAGAGCGAGCAGTACTTC. It encodes CSAPGKSEQYF.

The table lists this clone with a few counts. The J gene is TRBJ2-1, the V gene TRBV4-1; D is ambiguous. V lost 1 base and J 3 bases, leaving 13 bases between the germline ends. The germline V gene encodes CDR1 MGHRA and CDR2 YSYEKL. The CDR3 totals 16 residues. DNA of the CDR3: TGCGCCAGCAGCCAAGTCGACATGCTCCACTACAATGAGCAGTTCTTC. Protein sequence: CASSQVDMLHYNEQFF.

The V call is TRBV18, the J call TRBJ1-1; the match to TRBD1 covers 7 bases. Germline V gene sequence: CDR1 KGHSH, CDR2 LQKENI. The CDR3 has 15 residues. After removal of 5 bases from V and 1 base from J, the junction contained 7 bases not matched to a gene. The CDR3, as DNA: TGTGCCAGCTCATCCCGGGACAGATCGAACACTGAAGCTTTCTTT. Protein: CASSSRDRSNTEAFF. Based on the CDR3 plus reference TRBV18 and TRBJ1-1, the full variable domain is NAGVMQNPRHLVRRRGQEARLRCSPMKGHSHVYWYRQLPEEGLKFMVYLQKENIIDESGMPKERFSAEFPKEGPSILRIQQVVRGDSAAYFCASSSRDRSNTEAFFGQGTRLTVV.

The gene calls are TRBV6-6 and TRBJ1-5; D perhaps matches TRBD1 (5 bases). From germline, CDR1 is MNHNY and CDR2 SVGAGI (reference sequence). V was pared by 0 bases and J by 7 bases, with 10 bases between. The CDR3 extends over 14 amino acids. The CDR3 spells CASSYSDSGQPQHF. The CDR3 bases are TGTGCCAGCAGTTACTCAGACAGTGGGCAGCCCCAGCATTTT.

The rearrangement joins TRBV2 to TRBJ2-7; 10 bases match TRBD2. This CDR3 contains 13 residues. Germline-derived CDR1 and CDR2 are SNHLY and FYNNEI. V lost 8 bases, J lost 3 bases, and 4 bases stayed unmatched. The DNA for the CDR3 is TGTGCCAGCGGTGGACTAGCGGACTACGAGCAGTACTTC. This codes for CASGGLADYEQYF.

There are a few counts of this clone. This sequence joins TRBV6-1 and TRBJ2-5; tentatively, D is TRBD1 (5 bases). This CDR3 has 15 amino acids. V was clipped by 2 bases and J by 5 bases, with 15 bases between them. Germline V gene lookup returns CDR1 MNHNS and CDR2 SASEGT. The CDR3 is CASSEYGGPGETQYF. DNA of the CDR3: TGTGCCAGCAGTGAATATGGTGGGCCAGGGGAGACCCAGTACTTC.

The V and J genes are TRBV11-2 and TRBJ2-2; TRBD1 might be the D (6 bases). CDR1 and CDR2 (germline): SGHAT, FQNNGV. The CDR3 is made up of 15 amino acids. V was shortened by 6 bases and J by 2 bases, with 13 bases between the two germline ends. The CDR3 protein is CASRSGTTNTGELFF. In DNA, the CDR3 is TGTGCCAGCAGATCCGGGACAACTAACACCGGGGAGCTGTTTTTT.

The V call is TRBV2, the J call TRBJ1-1, with no clear D. Germline V gives CDR1 SNHLY, CDR2 FYNNEI. The length of the CDR3 is 14 residues. V lost 7 bases, J lost 1 base, and 13 bases lay in between. The DNA of the CDR3 is TGTGCCAGCACCCGCCAAACACCGAACACTGAAGCTTTCTTT. Translated: CASTRQTPNTEAFF.

The V call is TRBV27, the J call TRBJ2-2; 7 bases match TRBD1. J was trimmed by 3 bases and V by 6 bases; bases with no gene match: 7. The germline V gene has CDR1 MNHEY and CDR2 SMNVEV (reference sequence). The CDR3 loop spans 15 amino acids. CDR3: CASSLGGVYTGELFF. As DNA, the CDR3 is TGTGCCAGCAGCTTAGGGGGCGTCTACACCGGGGAGCTGTTTTTT.

This clone was found a few times. The genes are TRBV5-1 and TRBJ2-5, with D unclear. CDR3 length: 14 amino acids. V lost 0 bases and J lost 4, with 10 bases in between. Germline V gene data show CDR1 as SGHRS and CDR2 as YFSETQ. CDR3 residues: CASSLVPAGETQYF. The CDR3 bases are TGCGCCAGCAGCTTGGTTCCGGCAGGAGAGACCCAGTACTTC.

The chain recombines TRBV5-1 with TRBJ2-1, with 7 nucleotides matching TRBD1. Per germline, CDR1 SGHRS and CDR2 YFSETQ. The CDR3 loop spans 15 amino acids. The V gene end was trimmed by 5 bases and the J gene end by 0 bases; junction bases not matched to a gene: 5. The CDR3 sequence: CASRTSGGSYNEQFF. The CDR3 DNA is TGCGCCAGCAGAACGTCAGGGGGCTCCTACAATGAGCAGTTCTTC.

This rearrangement joins TRBV7-6 to TRBJ1-5; tentatively, D is TRBD1 (5 bases). The CDR3 spans 17 residues. Between the trimmed V and J ends, which lost 5 bases and 0 bases, there was a span of 17 bases. Germline assignment: CDR1 SGHVS and CDR2 FNYEAQ. The CDR3 reads CASSLSTGFNSNQPQHF. As DNA, the CDR3 is TGTGCCAGCAGCCTGAGTACAGGCTTCAATAGCAATCAGCCCCAGCATTTT.

The rearrangement links TRBV25-1 to TRBJ1-5, with 7 positions matching TRBD1. This CDR3 is 17 amino acids long. Trimming took 3 bases from V and 10 from J; bases not matched to a gene: 18. Germline CDR1 MGHDK, CDR2 SYGVNS. The CDR3 coding sequence is TGTGCCAGCAGTGAGGGAGGTGTTAGTGGGACAGCCGAACCCCAGCATTTT. Its translation is CASSEGGVSGTAEPQHF.

The chain links TRBV30 to TRBJ2-7, with 7 bases aligning to TRBD2. J was trimmed by 2 bases and V by 4 bases; bases with no gene match: 5. Germline V gives CDR1 GTSNPN, CDR2 SVGIG (reference sequence). The CDR3 consists of 13 residues. CDR3 region: CAWKRGITYEQYF. In nucleotides, the CDR3 is TGTGCCTGGAAGCGGGGTATTACCTACGAGCAGTACTTC.

J is TRBJ1-2 and V is TRBV29-1; the D gene is possibly TRBD1 (5 bases). The length of the CDR3 is 12 residues. Germline CDR1 and CDR2: SQVTM and ANQGSEA. The ends were cut back, 7 bases at V and 4 bases at J, with 13 bases in the middle. The CDR3 DNA reads as TGCAGCGCCAGATCAGGGTTCTATGGCTACACCTTC. It translates to CSARSGFYGYTF.

This clone was found once. V is TRBV9 and J is TRBJ1-4; tentatively, D is TRBD1 (5 bases). In germline, CDR1 is SGDLS, CDR2 YYNGEE. The CDR3 spans 14 residues. Trimming took 0 bases from V and 7 from J, leaving 10 bases between them. This chain's CDR3 is CASSVGRAGEKLFF. The DNA of the CDR3 is TGTGCCAGCAGCGTAGGCAGGGCAGGTGAAAAACTGTTTTTT.

This clone turned up a few times. The chain joins TRBV4-2 to TRBJ2-2; maybe TRBD2 (5 bases). The CDR3 has 15 residues. CDR1 LGHNA and CDR2 YNFKEQ come from the germline V gene. V lost 0 bases and J lost 0, with 5 bases in between. CDR3 nucleotide sequence: TGTGCCAGCAGCCAAGACGGGGCGAACACCGGGGAGCTGTTTTTT. Translated, it gives CASSQDGANTGELFF.

This clone was seen just once. The V and J genes are TRBV7-9 and TRBJ2-7; TRBD2 agrees at 8 bases. This CDR3 is 15 amino acids long. Per germline, CDR1 SEHNR and CDR2 FQNEAQ (reference sequence). Unmatched junction bases numbered 8, after V lost 3 bases and J lost 4 bases. The CDR3 DNA reads TGTGCCAGCAGCTTCTACGGGAGGGCCGTTTACGAGCAGTACTTC. Its translation is CASSFYGRAVYEQYF.

This clone was observed a single time. The rearrangement joins TRBV5-1 to TRBJ1-1; D perhaps matches TRBD1 (6 bases). V lost 4 bases to trimming and J lost 0 bases, with 13 bases between them. CDR1 is SGHRS, CDR2 YFSETQ, per germline. The CDR3 consists of 15 residues. The CDR3 protein is CASSDPDRMNTEAFF. CDR3 in DNA: TGCGCCAGCAGCGACCCAGACAGGATGAACACTGAAGCTTTCTTT.

This clone was seen just once. The J gene is TRBJ1-2, the V gene TRBV2; D is uncertain. The germline V gene has CDR1 SNHLY and CDR2 FYNNEI. Between the trimmed V and J ends, which lost 1 base and 3 bases, there was a span of 12 bases. This CDR3 spans 15 amino acids. CDR3 sequence: CASSEDLSEDYGYTF. CDR3 in DNA: TGTGCCAGCAGTGAAGATCTCAGCGAGGACTATGGCTACACCTTC.

The chain uses TRBV4-1 and TRBJ1-2; no reliable D call. V was clipped by 1 base and J by 2 bases, with 8 bases between them. This CDR3 is built from 14 residues. Germline V gives CDR1 MGHRA, CDR2 YSYEKL. The CDR3 loop is CASSQVVRNYGYTF. CDR3 sequence (DNA): TGCGCCAGCAGCCAAGTGGTCAGAAACTATGGCTACACCTTC.

V usage is TRBV4-2 and J usage is TRBJ2-6, with 8 bases aligning to TRBD1. This CDR3 has 17 amino acids. Trimming took 1 base from V and 2 from J; bases not matched to a gene: 4. Germline assignment: CDR1 LGHNA and CDR2 YNFKEQ. The CDR3: CASSQGTGPTGANVLTF. In DNA, the CDR3 is TGTGCCAGCAGCCAAGGGACAGGGCCGACTGGGGCCAACGTCCTGACTTTC.

The CDR3 region has the DNA TGTGCCAGCACCCTATCGAACACCGGGGAGCTGTTTTTT. This gives the protein CASTLSNTGELFF. The chain couples TRBV9 to TRBJ2-2, with no clear D. V shed 6 bases and J shed 0 bases, with 6 bases lying between them. CDR3 size: 13 residues. Germline loops: CDR1 SGDLS, CDR2 YYNGEE.

The chain uses TRBV7-9 and TRBJ2-5, with a tentative D call TRBD2 (6 bases). Germline lookup yields CDR1 SEHNR and CDR2 FQNEAQ (reference sequence). V was clipped by 3 bases and J by 2 bases, with 13 bases between them. The CDR3 covers 15 residues. The CDR3 spells CASSLRRGLQETQYF. In nucleotides, the CDR3 is TGTGCCAGCAGCTTGAGGCGGGGATTGCAAGAGACCCAGTACTTC.

The V and J genes are TRBV7-8 and TRBJ2-1, with 14 positions matching TRBD2. Germline values: CDR1 SGHVS, CDR2 FQNEAQ. The trim removed 3 bases at V and 6 bases at J, leaving 1 base unmatched. The CDR3 extends over 15 amino acids. The CDR3 protein is CASSLGLAGVNEQFF. CDR3 bases: TGTGCCAGCAGCTTGGGACTAGCGGGAGTCAATGAGCAGTTCTTC.

The V gene is TRBV5-4, the J gene TRBJ1-2; D ambiguous. Trimming took off 4 bases at V and 6 bases at J, with 13 bases between the two ends. The CDR3 consists of 13 residues. Germline V gene sequence: CDR1 SGHNT, CDR2 YYREEE (reference sequence). The CDR3 is CASSVTPPHGYTF. The CDR3 nucleotides are TGTGCCAGCAGCGTTACACCTCCCCATGGCTACACCTTC.

The chain has TRBV7-9 and TRBJ2-1; D perhaps matches TRBD1 (5 bases). Trimming left V 1 base short and J 5 bases short, with 12 bases between. The CDR3 sequence is 15 residues long. The germline gives CDR1 SEHNR, CDR2 FQNEAQ (reference sequence). In DNA form, the CDR3 reads TGTGCCAGCAGCTTAGGGGCGGCAGGGCACAATGAGCAGTTCTTC. It is translated as CASSLGAAGHNEQFF. Full variable domain (missing parts from reference TRBV7-9 and TRBJ2-1): DTGVSQNPRHKITKRGQNVTFRCDPISEHNRLYWYRQTLGQGPEFLTYFQNEAQLEKSRLLSDRFSAERPKGSFSTLEIQRTEQGDSAMYLCASSLGAAGHNEQFFGPGTRLTVL.

This clone showed up just once. The chain links TRBV5-4 to TRBJ1-2; no clear D gene. Trimming stripped 4 bases from V and 0 bases from J, with 10 bases between. This CDR3 contains 14 residues. Per the germline V gene, CDR1 is SGHNT and CDR2 is YYREEE (reference sequence). The chain's CDR3 is CASSRWGANYGYTF. The CDR3, as DNA: TGTGCCAGCAGCAGATGGGGAGCTAACTATGGCTACACCTTC. Based on the CDR3 plus reference TRBV5-4 and TRBJ1-2, the full variable domain is ETGVTQSPTHLIKTRGQQVTLRCSSQSGHNTVSWYQQALGQGPQFIFQYYREEENGRGNFPPRFSGLQFPNYSSELNVNALELDDSALYLCASSRWGANYGYTFGSGTRLTVV.

The chain is built from TRBV2 and TRBJ2-1; 7 bases align to TRBD1. Trimming took 3 bases from V and 3 from J; bases not matched to a gene: 2. Per the germline V gene, CDR1 is SNHLY and CDR2 is FYNNEI. CDR3 size: 14 residues. This CDR3 is CASSEQGVYNEQFF. CDR3 in DNA: TGTGCCAGCAGTGAGCAGGGGGTCTACAATGAGCAGTTCTTC.

The rearrangement uses TRBV2 and TRBJ1-1; D may be TRBD1 (6 bases). Trimming took off 8 bases at V and 0 bases at J, with 10 bases between the two ends. CDR1 and CDR2 (germline): SNHLY, FYNNEI. The CDR3 consists of 13 residues. The CDR3 sequence is CASYDRMNTEAFF. In DNA, the CDR3 is TGTGCCAGCTATGACAGGATGAACACTGAAGCTTTCTTT.

This chain joins TRBV5-4 and TRBJ1-2, with D tentatively TRBD1 (6 bases). Germline V CDR1 and CDR2: SGHNT, YYREEE (reference sequence). This CDR3 comprises 15 residues. The ends were cut back, 0 bases at V and 5 bases at J, with 14 bases in the middle. CDR3: CASSLGATGQYGYTF. The DNA for the CDR3 is TGTGCCAGCAGCTTGGGGGCCACAGGGCAATATGGCTACACCTTC.